Below, one TCR beta chain is given with its context. Its antigen is unknown. Different DNA sequences within this sample yield the same CDR3. This specimen comes from a study of T cell repertoires in ileal Crohn's disease. General study findings and limits: Compared with non-smokers, active smokers at surgery showed more clonal expansions.

The table came from immunoSEQ multiplex PCR; TCRdb's copy has only in-frame clones and leaves some out. This table has roughly 15,000 clones, roughly two thirds appearing once. Eligibility required adulthood, ileal or ileocolonic Crohn's disease and indicated ileocolonic resection. The CDR3 is 13 residues long. Trimming took off 0 bases at V and 5 bases at J, with 7 bases between the two ends. Germline V gene sequence: CDR1 MNHEY, CDR2 SMNVEV (reference sequence). Sequenced input: ileal tissue. This TCR came from an adult with Crohn's disease. The rearrangement links TRBV27 to TRBJ1-1; D gene uncertain. The DNA of the CDR3 is TGTGCCAGCAGTTTATCCTCGCGGACTGAAGCTTTCTTT. As protein: CASSLSSRTEAFF.